This record looks at one TCR beta chain sequence and its context. This entry is derived from a study of CD8 T cells in Susac syndrome. It was with random hexamers that about 0.45 to 1 ug RNA was reverse transcribed. The amplification used immunoSEQ multiplex PCR on TCR beta CDR3; it spanned 54 Vbeta and 13 Jbeta. A single record per CDR3 protein comes from TCRdb applying MiXCR to the immunoSEQ multiplex PCR reads. The sample carries 150,000 to 200,000 distinct CDR3 sequences, approximately 96% recorded once. V lost 10 bases, J lost 2 bases, and 17 bases lay in between. The CDR3 is 14 residues long. Looked up from germline, CDR1 is LNHDA and CDR2 is SQIVND (reference sequence). Sequencing of TCR beta was undertaken in CD8+ and CD4+ T cells derived from blood. Treatment-naive patients with stable or active relapsing-remitting disease were the multiple sclerosis controls. Through negative isolation, CD4+ and CD8+ T cells were obtained, while TEMRA cells were enriched using FACS.

The gene calls are TRBV19 and TRBJ1-2, with D uncertain. This clonotype was obtained from a human donor with multiple sclerosis. The sequencing sample was made of CD4+ T cells from PBMCs. CDR3 in amino acids: CATSQDQRNYGYTF. CDR3 DNA sequence: TGTGCCACCTCTCAGGACCAGCGGAACTATGGCTACACCTTC.